Included here is one T cell receptor (beta chain) sequence, with context. The table lists this clonotype with a count of one. Its antigen is not yet known. The input lacks base qualities; no much larger clone sits a single base away. The method was 5' RACE. This sample was sequenced with an Illumina HiSeq 2500. A second 7 to 11 cycle PCR used a sample-barcoded 5' primer and a J-beta primer mix. A template-switch 5' adaptor carrying 12 random nucleotides introduced a unique molecular identifier onto each TCR beta cDNA molecule. Each sample yielded at least 2.5 million CDR3-containing paired-end reads. The Mint cDNA synthesis kit, primed by a TRBC-specific oligonucleotide, was used to synthesize first-strand cDNA from all RNA. Following uracil-DNA glycosylase treatment, all cDNA underwent a first 18-cycle PCR with the universal primers M1SS and BC2_uni_R. From the authors' description of their analysis: Normalization of each sample was performed by random selection of 1 million high-quality reads, each carrying a distinct molecular identifier. Instead of being binned into consensus sequences, reads that shared molecular identifiers were thrown out. MiTCR, run with a Q25 quality threshold and the strictest error-elimination algorithm, handled CDR3 identification, clonotype clustering and error correction. A nonparametric unseen species model with Euler transformation was used to estimate a lower bound on total TCR beta diversity. TCRdb passed the public sequencing reads through fastp at Q25 and MiXCR, retaining productive beta sequences. Here each entry gathers all rows of one CDR3 protein and keeps the most common genes and DNA. The V and J calls come from TCRdb's annotation, not from the publication. The sample table shows approximately 900,000 distinct CDR3 sequences, and 48% are seen once. The top ten clonotypes cover over 10% of the sample.

For CDR1 and CDR2, the germline V gene lists LGHNA and YSLEER. V is cut back by 1 base and J by 4 bases, with 7 bases in the junction unmatched. From the cysteine through the phenylalanine, the CDR3 covers 17 amino acids. This entry keeps only the CDR3 DNA: 51 bases, framed from base 1. Systemically healthy Caucasian individuals from Russia, around 38 in total and aged roughly 6 to 95 years, were included as donors. About 10 milliliters of peripheral blood were collected from each donor into EDTA-treated Vacutainer tubes. Ficoll-Paque density-gradient centrifugation was used to isolate PBMCs, with at least 7 million per sample. Trizol reagent was used to extract total RNA from the PBMCs, yielding at least 5.5 micrograms per sample. The percentages of naive CD45RAhigh/CD27high T cells were determined by flow cytometry on a PBMC aliquot from every donor. The data are from a study of blood T cells in healthy people across ages (dated by TCRdb to the mid-2010s). In terms of the full investigation: In model experiments, template switching captured roughly one uniquely barcoded TCR beta cDNA molecule for every two T cells. Age-related changes in TCR beta repertoire diversity were measured in the study by deep sequencing normalized with unique cDNA molecular identifiers. Donors were grouped into four age groups: young (average roughly 15 years), middle-aged (39), aged (about 59) and long-lived (approximately 82). To avoid experimental bias, donors of different ages were distributed randomly across sequencing lanes. For two donors (one aged 18 to 30 and one aged 80 or older), the study analyzed two additional independent replicas of 1 million unique cDNA reads from the same blood draw.

What the work shows at the level of the full study, not this receptor alone: Bulk unsorted PBMC profiling prevented conclusive comparison of naive and antigen-experienced compartments. The percentage of naive T cells measured by flow cytometry correlated strongly with observed TCR beta diversity. As age increased, observed TCR beta diversity per million T cells dropped in a roughly linear way, and a significant reduction was already evident by age approximately 40. Estimates of total diversity based on one million sequenced T cells were regarded as lower bounds and as underestimates. Because the CMV infection status of the donors was unknown, age-related changes in expanded clonotypes may potentially have been confounded. The long-lived group showed more naive CD4+ T cells, fewer expanded clones and increased TCR diversity than the aged group, suggesting age selection.

Here the chain combines TRBV4-3 and TRBJ2-3; TRBD2 matches 11 bases in the middle. Sequenced sample: blood. This receptor was obtained from a man aged 30 to 45 in good health. The DNA sequence is as follows: TGCGCCAGCAGCCAAGCAACGGCTAGCGGGAGGCCAGATACGCAGTATTTT. Its protein is CASSQATASGRPDTQYF.